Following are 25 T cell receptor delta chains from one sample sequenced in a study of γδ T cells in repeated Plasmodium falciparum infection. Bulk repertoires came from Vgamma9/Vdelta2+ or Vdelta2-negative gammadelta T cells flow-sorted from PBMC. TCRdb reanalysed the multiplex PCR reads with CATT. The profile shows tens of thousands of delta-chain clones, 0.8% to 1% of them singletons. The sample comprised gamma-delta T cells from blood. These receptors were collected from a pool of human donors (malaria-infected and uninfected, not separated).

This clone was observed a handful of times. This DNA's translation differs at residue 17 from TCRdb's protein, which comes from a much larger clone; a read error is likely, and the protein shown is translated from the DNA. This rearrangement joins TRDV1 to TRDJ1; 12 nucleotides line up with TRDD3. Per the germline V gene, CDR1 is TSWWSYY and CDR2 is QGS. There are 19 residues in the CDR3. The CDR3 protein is CALTITHGYLLGDTDKPIF. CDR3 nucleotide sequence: TGTGCTCTTACCATTACCCATGGTTATTTACTGGGGGATACCGATAAACCCATCTTT.

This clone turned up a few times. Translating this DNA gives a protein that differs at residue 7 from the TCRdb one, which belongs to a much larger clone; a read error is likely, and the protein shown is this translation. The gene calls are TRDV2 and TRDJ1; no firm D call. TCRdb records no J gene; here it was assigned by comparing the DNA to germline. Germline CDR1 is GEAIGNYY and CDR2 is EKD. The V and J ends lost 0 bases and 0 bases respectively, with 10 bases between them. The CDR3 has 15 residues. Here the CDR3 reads CACDTVEPDTDKLIF. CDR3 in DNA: TGTGCCTGTGACACCGTAGAACCAGACACCGATAAACTCATCTTT.

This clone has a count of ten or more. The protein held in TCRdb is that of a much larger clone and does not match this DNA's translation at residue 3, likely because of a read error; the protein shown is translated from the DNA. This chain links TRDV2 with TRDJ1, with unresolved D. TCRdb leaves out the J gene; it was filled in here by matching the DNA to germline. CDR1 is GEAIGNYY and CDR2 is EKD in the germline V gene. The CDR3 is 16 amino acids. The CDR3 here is CAYDTIGVGRNDKLIF. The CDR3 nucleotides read TGTGCCTATGACACCATCGGGGTAGGACGGAACGATAAACTCATCTTT.

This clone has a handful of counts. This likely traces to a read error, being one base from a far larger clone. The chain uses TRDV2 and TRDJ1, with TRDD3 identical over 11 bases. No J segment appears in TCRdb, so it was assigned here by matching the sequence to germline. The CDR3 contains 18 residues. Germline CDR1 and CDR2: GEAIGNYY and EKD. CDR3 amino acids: CACDTLLLGDKISDKLIF. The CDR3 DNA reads TGTGCTTGTGACACCCTTTTACTGGGGGATAAGATTTCCGATAAACTCATCTTT.

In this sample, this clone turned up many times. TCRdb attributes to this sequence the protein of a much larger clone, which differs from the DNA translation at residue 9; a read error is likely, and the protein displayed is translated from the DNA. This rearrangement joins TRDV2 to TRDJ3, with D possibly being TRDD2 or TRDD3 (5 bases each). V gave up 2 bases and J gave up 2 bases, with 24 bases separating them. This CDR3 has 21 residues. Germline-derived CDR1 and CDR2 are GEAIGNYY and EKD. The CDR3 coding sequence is TGTGCCTGTGACAAGAGGAGCTGGGAGTTCCTTAAGACCTGGGACACCCGACAGATGTTTTTC. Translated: CACDKRSWEFLKTWDTRQMFF.

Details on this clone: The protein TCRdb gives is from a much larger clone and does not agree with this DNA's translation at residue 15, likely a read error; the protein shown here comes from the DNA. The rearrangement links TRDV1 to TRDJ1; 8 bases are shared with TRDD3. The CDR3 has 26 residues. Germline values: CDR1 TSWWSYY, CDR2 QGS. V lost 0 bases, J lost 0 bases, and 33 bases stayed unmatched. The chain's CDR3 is CALGELFGGPVLTAHWGLPYTDKLIF. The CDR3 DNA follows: TGTGCTCTTGGGGAACTGTTCGGGGGGCCAGTCTTGACTGCGCACTGGGGGTTACCTTACACCGATAAACTCATCTTT.

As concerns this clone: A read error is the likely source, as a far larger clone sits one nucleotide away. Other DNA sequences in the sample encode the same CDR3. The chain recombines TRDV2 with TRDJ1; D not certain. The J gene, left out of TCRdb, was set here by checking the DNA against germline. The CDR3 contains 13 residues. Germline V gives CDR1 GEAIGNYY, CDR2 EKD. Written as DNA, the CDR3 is TGTGCCTGTCGTCCTCGGGACACTGATAAACTCATCTTT. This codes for CACRPRDTDKLIF.

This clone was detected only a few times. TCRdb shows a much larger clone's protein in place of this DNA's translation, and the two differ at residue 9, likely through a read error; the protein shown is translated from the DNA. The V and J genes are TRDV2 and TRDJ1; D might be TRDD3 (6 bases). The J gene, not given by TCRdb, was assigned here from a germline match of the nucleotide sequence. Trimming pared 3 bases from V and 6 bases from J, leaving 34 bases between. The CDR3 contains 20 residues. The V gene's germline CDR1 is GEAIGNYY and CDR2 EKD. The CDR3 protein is CACDYLQAGSPGDLRHKLIF. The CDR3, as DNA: TGTGCCTGTGACTACCTCCAAGCTGGATCTCCTGGGGATCTCAGGCATAAACTCATCTTT.

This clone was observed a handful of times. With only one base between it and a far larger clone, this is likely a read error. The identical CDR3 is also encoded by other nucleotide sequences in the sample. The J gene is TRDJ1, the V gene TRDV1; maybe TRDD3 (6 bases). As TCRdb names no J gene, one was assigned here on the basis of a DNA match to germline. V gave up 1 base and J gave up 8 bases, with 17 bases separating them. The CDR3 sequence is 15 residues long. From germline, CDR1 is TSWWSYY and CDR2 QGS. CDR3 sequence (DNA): TGTGCTCTTGGGGAACGATCCGTACTGGGTAACAAACTCATCTTT. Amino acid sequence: CALGERSVLGNKLIF.

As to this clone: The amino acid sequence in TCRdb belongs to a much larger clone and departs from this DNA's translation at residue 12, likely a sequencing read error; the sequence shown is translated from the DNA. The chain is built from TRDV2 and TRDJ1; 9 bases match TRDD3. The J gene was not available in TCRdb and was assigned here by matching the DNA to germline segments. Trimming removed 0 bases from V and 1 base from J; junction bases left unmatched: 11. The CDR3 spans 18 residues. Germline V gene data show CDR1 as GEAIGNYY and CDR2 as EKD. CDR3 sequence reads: CACDTLQDWGNSTDKLIF. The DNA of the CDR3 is TGTGCCTGTGACACCCTACAGGACTGGGGGAACAGCACCGATAAACTCATCTTT.

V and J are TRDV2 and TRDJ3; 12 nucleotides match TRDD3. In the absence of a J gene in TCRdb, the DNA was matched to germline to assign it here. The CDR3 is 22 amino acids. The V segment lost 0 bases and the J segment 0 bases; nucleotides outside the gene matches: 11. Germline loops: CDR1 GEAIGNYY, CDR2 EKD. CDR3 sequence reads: CACDTAFSLGDTSSWDTRQMFF. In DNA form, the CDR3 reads TGTGCCTGTGACACCGCATTCTCCCTGGGGGATACGAGCTCCTGGGACACCCGACAGATGTTTTTC.

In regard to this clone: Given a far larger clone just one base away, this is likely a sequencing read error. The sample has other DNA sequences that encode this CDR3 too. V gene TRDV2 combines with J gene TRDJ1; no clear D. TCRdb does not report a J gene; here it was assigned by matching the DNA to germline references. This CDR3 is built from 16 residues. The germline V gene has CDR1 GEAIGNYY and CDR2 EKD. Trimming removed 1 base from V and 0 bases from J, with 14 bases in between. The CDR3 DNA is TGTGCCTGTGACACTCGTATCGCCCCGTACACCGATAAACTCATCTTT. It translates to CACDTRIAPYTDKLIF.

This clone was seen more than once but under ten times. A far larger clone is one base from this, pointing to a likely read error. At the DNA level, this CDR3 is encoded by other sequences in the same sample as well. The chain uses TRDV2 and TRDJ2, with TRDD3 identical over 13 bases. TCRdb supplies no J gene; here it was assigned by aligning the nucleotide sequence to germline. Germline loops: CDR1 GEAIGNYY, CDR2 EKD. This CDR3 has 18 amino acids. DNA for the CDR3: TGTGCCTGTGACGCCCTTACTGGGGGATACGCTTTGACAGCGCAACTCTTCTTT. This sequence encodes CACDALTGGYALTAQLFF.

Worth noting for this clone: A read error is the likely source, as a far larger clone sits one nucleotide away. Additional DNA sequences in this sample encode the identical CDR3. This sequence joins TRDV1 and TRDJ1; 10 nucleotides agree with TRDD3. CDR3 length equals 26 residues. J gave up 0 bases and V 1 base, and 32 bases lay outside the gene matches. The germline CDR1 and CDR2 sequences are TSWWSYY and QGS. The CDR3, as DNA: TGTGCTCTTGGGGAACCCCTAAATTCCCGGGGGGGATACGCGCCCCTTTCGCCACTCTACACCGATAAACTCATCTTT. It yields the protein CALGEPLNSRGGYAPLSPLYTDKLIF.

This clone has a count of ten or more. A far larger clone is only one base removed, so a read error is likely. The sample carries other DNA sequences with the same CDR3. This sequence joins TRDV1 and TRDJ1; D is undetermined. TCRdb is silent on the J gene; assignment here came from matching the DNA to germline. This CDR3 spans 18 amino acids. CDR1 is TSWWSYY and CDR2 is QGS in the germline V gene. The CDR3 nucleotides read TGTGCTCTCGGGGTCCGTTGGGCCCCGGATGTACAGGCCGATAAACTCATCTTT. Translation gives CALGVRWAPDVQADKLIF.

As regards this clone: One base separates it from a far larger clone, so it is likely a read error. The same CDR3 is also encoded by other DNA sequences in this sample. The CDR3 DNA follows: TGTGCTCTTGGGGAAACATCTTCCTATAGCACCGACAAACTCATCTTT. It specifies CALGETSSYSTDKLIF. The J gene is TRDJ1, the V gene TRDV1; 7 bases map to TRDD2. The J gene, not given by TCRdb, was assigned here from a germline match of the nucleotide sequence. The V gene's germline CDR1 is TSWWSYY and CDR2 QGS. The CDR3 loop spans 16 amino acids.

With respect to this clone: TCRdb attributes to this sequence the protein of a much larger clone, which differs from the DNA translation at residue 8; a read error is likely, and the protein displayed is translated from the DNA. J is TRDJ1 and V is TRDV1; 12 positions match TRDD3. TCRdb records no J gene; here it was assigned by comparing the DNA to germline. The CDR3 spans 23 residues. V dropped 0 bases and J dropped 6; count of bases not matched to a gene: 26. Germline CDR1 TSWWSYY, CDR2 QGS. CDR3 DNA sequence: TGTGCTCTTGGGGAACTTGGCGAATTATCCCTCAAAGTACTGGGGGATACTTACTATAAACTCATCTTT. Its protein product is CALGELGELSLKVLGDTYYKLIF.

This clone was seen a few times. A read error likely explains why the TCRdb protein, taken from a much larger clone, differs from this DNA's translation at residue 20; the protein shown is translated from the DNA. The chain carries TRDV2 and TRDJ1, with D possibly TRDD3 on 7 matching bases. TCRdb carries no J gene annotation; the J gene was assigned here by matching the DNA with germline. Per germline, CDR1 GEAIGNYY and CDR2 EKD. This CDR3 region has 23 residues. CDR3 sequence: CACDTVRPSDDGTGDQNTDRLIF. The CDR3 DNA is TGTGCCTGTGACACCGTAAGGCCTTCCGACGACGGTACTGGGGACCAAAACACCGATAGACTCATCTTT.

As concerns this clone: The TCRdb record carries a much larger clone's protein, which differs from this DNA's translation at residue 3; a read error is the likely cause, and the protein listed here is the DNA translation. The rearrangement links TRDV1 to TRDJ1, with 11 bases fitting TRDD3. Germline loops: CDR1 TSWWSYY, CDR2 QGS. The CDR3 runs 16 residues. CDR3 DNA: TGTGCTCCTGGGGAAACTACTGGGGGATATTTGGATAAACTCATCTTT. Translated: CAPGETTGGYLDKLIF.

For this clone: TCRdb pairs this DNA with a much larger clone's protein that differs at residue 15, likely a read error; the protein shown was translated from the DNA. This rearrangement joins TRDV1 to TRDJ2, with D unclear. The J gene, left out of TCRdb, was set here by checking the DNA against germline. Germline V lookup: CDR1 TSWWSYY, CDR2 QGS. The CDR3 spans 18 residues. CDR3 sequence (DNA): TGTGCTCTTGGGGAACGTACCTCCCTCGCCGCTTTGACAGCACGACTCTTCTTT. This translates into CALGERTSLAALTARLFF.

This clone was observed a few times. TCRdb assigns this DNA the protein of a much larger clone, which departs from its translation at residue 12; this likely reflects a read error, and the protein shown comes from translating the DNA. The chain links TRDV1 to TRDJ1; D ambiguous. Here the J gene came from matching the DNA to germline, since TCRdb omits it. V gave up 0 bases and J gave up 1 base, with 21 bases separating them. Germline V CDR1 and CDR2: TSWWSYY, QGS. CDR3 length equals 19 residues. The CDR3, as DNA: TGTGCTCTTGGGGAACTATTGGGAGGTAGGACCCCCGTCACCGATAAACTCATCTTT. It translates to CALGELLGGRTPVTDKLIF.

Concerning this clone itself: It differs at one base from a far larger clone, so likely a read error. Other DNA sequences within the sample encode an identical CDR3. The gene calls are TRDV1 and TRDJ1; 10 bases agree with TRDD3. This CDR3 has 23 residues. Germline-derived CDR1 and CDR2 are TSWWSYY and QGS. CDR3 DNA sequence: TGTGCTCTTGGGGAAGTTCTGGCTCCCCTTGGGGGATACCCTGGGCCCTACACTGATAAACTCATCTTT. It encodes CALGEVLAPLGGYPGPYTDKLIF.

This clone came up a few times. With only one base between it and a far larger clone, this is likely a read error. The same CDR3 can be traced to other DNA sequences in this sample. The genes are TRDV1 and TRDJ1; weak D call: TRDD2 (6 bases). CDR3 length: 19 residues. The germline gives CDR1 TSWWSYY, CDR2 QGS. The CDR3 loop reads CALGELAFPYGPYTDKLIF. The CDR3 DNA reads TGCGCTCTTGGGGAACTCGCCTTCCCGTATGGTCCGTACACCGATAAACTCATCTTT.

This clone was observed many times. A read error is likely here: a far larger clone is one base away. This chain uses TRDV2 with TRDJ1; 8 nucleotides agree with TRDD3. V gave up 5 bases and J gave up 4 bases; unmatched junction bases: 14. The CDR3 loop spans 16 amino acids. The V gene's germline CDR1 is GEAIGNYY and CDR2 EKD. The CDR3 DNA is TGTGCCTGTGGCCTCCTCGCTGGGGGAAACCACGATAAACTCATCTTT. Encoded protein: CACGLLAGGNHDKLIF.

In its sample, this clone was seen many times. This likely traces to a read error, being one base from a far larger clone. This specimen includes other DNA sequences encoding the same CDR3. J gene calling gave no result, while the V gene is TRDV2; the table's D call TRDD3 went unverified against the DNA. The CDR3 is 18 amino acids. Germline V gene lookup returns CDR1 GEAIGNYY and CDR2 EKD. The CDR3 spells CACDTLPLGDHNTDKLIF. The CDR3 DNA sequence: TGTGCCTGTGACACGCTCCCACTGGGGGACCACAACACCGATAAGCTCATCTTT.